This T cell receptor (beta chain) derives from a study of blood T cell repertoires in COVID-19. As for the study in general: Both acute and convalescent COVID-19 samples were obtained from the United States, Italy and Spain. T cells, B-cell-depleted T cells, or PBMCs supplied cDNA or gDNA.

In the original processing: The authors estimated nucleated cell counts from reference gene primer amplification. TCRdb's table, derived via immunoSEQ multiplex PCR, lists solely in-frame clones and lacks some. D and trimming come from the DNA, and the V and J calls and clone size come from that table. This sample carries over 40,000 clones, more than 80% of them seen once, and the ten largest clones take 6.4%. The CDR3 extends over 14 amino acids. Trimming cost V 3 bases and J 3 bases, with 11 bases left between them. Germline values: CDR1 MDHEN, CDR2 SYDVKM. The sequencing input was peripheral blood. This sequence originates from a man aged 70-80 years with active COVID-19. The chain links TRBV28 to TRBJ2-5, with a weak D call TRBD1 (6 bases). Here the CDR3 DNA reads TGTGCCAGCAGTTTCCCGGACAGAAAAGAGACCCAGTACTTC. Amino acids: CASSFPDRKETQYF.